One sample yielded the 23 T cell receptor beta chains listed below, sequenced in a study of blood T cell repertoires in COVID-19. Assay: immunoSEQ multiplex PCR; the TCRdb copy retains only in-frame clones and omits some. The sample includes about 270,000 clones, approximately 90% of them seen just once. Sequenced sample: PBMCs or T cells enriched from blood (not recorded which). The receptors were gathered from a young man who had recovered from COVID-19.

The V call is TRBV19, the J call TRBJ1-1, with unresolved D. Germline CDR1 reads LNHDA; CDR2 reads SQIVND (reference sequence). Trimming removed 1 base from V and 7 bases from J, with 7 bases in between. The CDR3 loop spans 12 amino acids. The CDR3 spells CASSIGPVEAFF. As DNA, the CDR3 is TGTGCCAGTAGTATAGGGCCCGTTGAAGCTTTCTTT.

This clone was observed a few times. The chain recombines TRBV19 with TRBJ2-1; D uncertain. With 2 bases removed from V and 5 bases from J, the gap between germline ends came to 4 bases. In germline, CDR1 is LNHDA, CDR2 SQIVND (reference sequence). The CDR3 is 12 residues long. CDR3 in DNA: TGTGCCAGTAGTATAACTGACAATGAGCAGTTCTTC. Amino acid sequence: CASSITDNEQFF.

DNA of the CDR3: TGTGCCAGCAGCTTAACAGGAGGCACAGATACGCAGTATTTT. It encodes CASSLTGGTDTQYF. V gene TRBV7-9 combines with J gene TRBJ2-3, with D perhaps TRBD1 (5 bases). Germline V gene data show CDR1 as SEHNR and CDR2 as FQNEAQ (reference sequence). Trimming took 2 bases from V and 1 from J, leaving 7 bases between them. This CDR3 is built from 14 residues.

V usage is TRBV9 and J usage is TRBJ2-5, with D possibly being TRBD2 (6 bases). Trimming left V 4 bases short and J 0 bases short, with 13 bases between. This CDR3 is 15 amino acids long. Looked up from germline, CDR1 is SGDLS and CDR2 is YYNGEE. The CDR3 DNA sequence: TGTGCCAGCAGCCCTAGTGCGGGATACCAAGAGACCCAGTACTTC. Translated: CASSPSAGYQETQYF.

Only one count was recorded for this clone. The CDR3 DNA reads TGTGCCAGCAGTTTAAGCCGACCACGGACTGGTCCGGACAATGAGCAGTTCTTC. Translating gives CASSLSRPRTGPDNEQFF. This chain connects TRBV27 to TRBJ2-1; D is possibly TRBD2 (5 bases). Per germline, CDR1 MNHEY and CDR2 SMNVEV (reference sequence). Trimming took 2 bases from V and 5 from J, leaving 22 bases between them. The CDR3 loop spans 18 amino acids.

This clone was seen only once. This chain connects TRBV9 to TRBJ1-2; a possible D gene is TRBD1 (6 bases). The germline V and J ends were trimmed by 3 bases and 7 bases, with 13 bases remaining between them. CDR3 length: 13 residues. Germline CDR1 and CDR2: SGDLS and YYNGEE. The CDR3 here is CASSGTVIGGYTF. The CDR3 nucleotides are TGTGCCAGCAGCGGGACAGTGATCGGTGGCTACACCTTC.

The V call is TRBV7-9, the J call TRBJ1-5, with a possible D match to TRBD1 (5 bases). CDR1 and CDR2 (germline): SEHNR, FQNEAQ (reference sequence). This CDR3 contains 12 residues. Trimming removed 5 bases from V and 7 bases from J, with 9 bases in between. The CDR3 reads CASSRGGQPQHF. CDR3 coding DNA: TGTGCCAGCAGCAGGGGAGGACAGCCCCAGCATTTT.

The chain joins TRBV21-1 to TRBJ1-1. TRBV21-1 is noted as a pseudogene. The CDR3 runs to 20 residues. The CDR3 bases are TGTGCCAGCAGTTCTAGACTGGCCCACGAGTTCTTACTGGCTGACACTGAAGCTTTCTTT. Amino acid sequence: CASSSRLAHEFLLADTEAFF.

The chain uses TRBV11-3 and TRBJ1-6; D unclear. The CDR3 consists of 12 residues. Germline V gives CDR1 SGHNT, CDR2 YENEEA. V was trimmed by 5 bases and J by 13 bases, leaving 12 bases between them. The CDR3 spells CASSNSGGPLHF. The CDR3 region has the DNA TGTGCCAGCAGCAATTCTGGAGGGCCCCTCCACTTT.

The chain links TRBV30 to TRBJ1-3; D is uncertain. This CDR3 contains 13 residues. V gave up 7 bases and J gave up 0 bases, with 10 bases separating them. The germline V gene has CDR1 GTSNPN and CDR2 SVGIG (reference sequence). CDR3 sequence reads: CAFTAGSGNTIYF. The CDR3 DNA reads TGTGCCTTCACTGCCGGCTCTGGAAACACCATATATTTT.

The chain joins TRBV7-2 to TRBJ2-2; tentatively, D is TRBD1 (5 bases). The CDR3 runs 15 residues. Germline V gene data show CDR1 as SGHTA and CDR2 as FQGNSA. Trimming took 5 bases from V and 4 from J, leaving 14 bases between them. The CDR3 region is CASSTGQGSTGELFF. CDR3 in DNA: TGTGCCAGCAGCACCGGGCAGGGTTCCACCGGGGAGCTGTTTTTT.

The V and J genes are TRBV5-1 and TRBJ2-3, with D uncertain. The germline V gene has CDR1 SGHRS and CDR2 YFSETQ. The V end lost 4 bases, the J end lost 1 base, and 16 bases lay between the germline ends. The CDR3 sequence is 16 residues long. The CDR3: CASSPGSALGTDTQYF. CDR3 DNA sequence: TGCGCCAGCAGCCCTGGTTCCGCCCTAGGCACAGATACGCAGTATTTT.

This clone was seen more than once but under ten times. V is TRBV7-9 and J is TRBJ2-3, with TRBD2 matching 8 bases. The CDR3 contains 16 residues. Germline lookup yields CDR1 SEHNR and CDR2 FQNEAQ (reference sequence). The V and J ends lost 4 bases and 1 base, in that order; junction bases with no gene match: 7. CDR3 DNA: TGTGCCAGCAGCTCCCTTGCGGGAGGAGGCACAGATACGCAGTATTTT. Translated, it gives CASSSLAGGGTDTQYF.

The chain joins TRBV7-8 to TRBJ1-6; 9 positions agree with TRBD1. The V gene's germline CDR1 is SGHVS and CDR2 FQNEAQ. The V gene end was trimmed by 5 bases and the J gene end by 8 bases; junction bases not matched to a gene: 7. The CDR3 has 15 amino acids. Here the CDR3 reads CASSPAQGAYSPLHF. CDR3 bases: TGTGCCAGCAGCCCCGCACAGGGGGCGTATTCACCCCTCCACTTT. The variable domain in full, with the rest retrieved from reference TRBV7-8 and TRBJ1-6, is GAGVSQSPRYKVAKRGQDVALRCDPISGHVSLFWYQQALGQGPEFLTYFQNEAQLDKSGLPSDRFFAERPEGSVSTLKIQRTQQEDSAVYLCASSPAQGAYSPLHFGNGTRLTVT.

The chain carries TRBV5-1 and TRBJ2-7, with a tentative D call TRBD1 (6 bases). The CDR3 runs 15 residues. With 4 bases removed from V and 2 bases from J, the gap between germline ends came to 16 bases. CDR1 SGHRS and CDR2 YFSETQ come from the germline V gene. CDR3 bases: TGCGCCAGCAGCCTCGACAGGATTGAAACCTACGAGCAGTACTTC. It codes for CASSLDRIETYEQYF.

This chain links TRBV6-5 with TRBJ1-1, with 11 bases matching TRBD1. There are 15 residues in the CDR3. The trim removed 1 base at V and 3 bases at J, leaving 1 base unmatched. CDR1 is MNHEY and CDR2 is SVGAGI in the germline V gene. The CDR3 spells CASSYWGQGDTEAFF. In nucleotides, the CDR3 is TGTGCCAGCAGTTACTGGGGACAGGGGGACACTGAAGCTTTCTTT.

The chain carries TRBV4-2 and TRBJ1-1; D possibly corresponds to TRBD1 (5 bases). CDR1 is LGHNA, CDR2 YNFKEQ, per germline. V lost 0 bases and J lost 9, with 17 bases in between. This CDR3 contains 15 residues. CDR3 DNA: TGTGCCAGCAGCCAAGAAGCGGGACCACCCTTGAAAGCTTTCTTT. Its translation is CASSQEAGPPLKAFF.

This clone has a single count. This chain links TRBV9 with TRBJ2-5; TRBD2 matches at 7 bases. With 2 bases clipped from V and 2 bases from J, the junction kept 0 bases outside the gene matches. This CDR3 is 13 amino acids long. Germline CDR1 is SGDLS and CDR2 is YYNGEE. The CDR3 here is CASSVSGQETQYF. The CDR3 DNA is TGTGCCAGCAGCGTTAGCGGGCAAGAGACCCAGTACTTC.

This chain links TRBV7-6 with TRBJ1-6; TRBD1 agrees at 9 bases. Germline trimming cut 0 bases from V and 9 bases from J; bases unmatched to any gene: 6. Germline V gene data show CDR1 as SGHVS and CDR2 as FNYEAQ. This CDR3 is built from 16 residues. The CDR3 bases are TGTGCCAGCAGCTTAGCACAGGGGGCACAGATTTCACCCCTCCACTTT. It codes for CASSLAQGAQISPLHF.

The rearrangement uses TRBV5-1 and TRBJ1-3; 8 bases agree with TRBD1. The germline V gene has CDR1 SGHRS and CDR2 YFSETQ. This CDR3 contains 14 residues. V shed 4 bases and J 3 bases; nucleotides not matched to a gene: 3. The CDR3 sequence: CASSITGGGNTIYF. DNA of the CDR3: TGCGCCAGCAGCATTACAGGGGGTGGAAACACCATATATTTT.

The chain links TRBV25-1 to TRBJ2-7, with D maybe TRBD2 (6 bases). The germline CDR1 and CDR2 sequences are MGHDK and SYGVNS. The V end was cut by 3 bases, the J end by 5 bases, with 11 bases between. CDR3 length: 13 amino acids. CDR3 in amino acids: CASSDAGRDEQYF. The CDR3 DNA sequence: TGTGCCAGCAGTGATGCGGGACGGGACGAGCAGTACTTC.

This chain links TRBV19 with TRBJ1-4, with 11 bases identical to TRBD1. The junction had 11 bases not matched to a gene; V was cut back by 5 bases and J by 12 bases. From germline, CDR1 is LNHDA and CDR2 SQIVND (reference sequence). The CDR3 is 15 amino acids. This CDR3 reads CASSSGTGGGYELFF. CDR3 coding DNA: TGTGCCAGTAGTTCCGGGACAGGGGGTGGTTACGAACTGTTTTTT.

This clone was seen just once. The genes are TRBV5-1 and TRBJ2-7; D is ambiguous. This CDR3 contains 14 residues. The germline V gene has CDR1 SGHRS and CDR2 YFSETQ. V was trimmed by 0 bases and J by 5 bases, leaving 12 bases between them. In DNA form, the CDR3 reads TGCGCCAGCAGCTTGGGGTCACCCGCGGACGAGCAGTACTTC. This translates into CASSLGSPADEQYF. Drawing the rest from reference TRBV5-1 and TRBJ2-7, the complete variable domain is KAGVTQTPRYLIKTRGQQVTLSCSPISGHRSVSWYQQTPGQGLQFLFEYFSETQRNKGNFPGRFSGRQFSNSRSEMNVSTLELGDSALYLCASSLGSPADEQYFGPGTRLTVT.